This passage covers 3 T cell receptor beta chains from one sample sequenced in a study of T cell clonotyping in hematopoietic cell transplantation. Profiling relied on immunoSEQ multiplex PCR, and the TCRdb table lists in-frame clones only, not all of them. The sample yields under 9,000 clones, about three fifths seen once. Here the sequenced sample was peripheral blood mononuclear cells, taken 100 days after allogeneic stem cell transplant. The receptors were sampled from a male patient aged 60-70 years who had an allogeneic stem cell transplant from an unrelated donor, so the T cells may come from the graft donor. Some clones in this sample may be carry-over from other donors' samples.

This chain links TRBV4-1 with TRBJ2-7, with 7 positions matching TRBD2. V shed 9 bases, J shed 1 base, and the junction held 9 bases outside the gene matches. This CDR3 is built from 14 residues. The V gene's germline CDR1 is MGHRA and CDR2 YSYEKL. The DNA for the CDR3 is TGCGCCAGGGGGGGGGAGAAAGAATCCTACGAGCAGTACTTC. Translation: CARGGEKESYEQYF.

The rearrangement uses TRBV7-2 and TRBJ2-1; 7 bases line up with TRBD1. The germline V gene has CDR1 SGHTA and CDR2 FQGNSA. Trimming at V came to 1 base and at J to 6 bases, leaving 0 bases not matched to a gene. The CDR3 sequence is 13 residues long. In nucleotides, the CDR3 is TGTGCCAGCAGCTTAGACAGGGGCAATGAGCAGTTCTTC. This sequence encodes CASSLDRGNEQFF. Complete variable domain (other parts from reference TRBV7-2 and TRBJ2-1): GAGVSQSPSNKVTEKGKDVELRCDPISGHTALYWYRQSLGQGLEFLIYFQGNSAPDKSGLPSDRFSAERTGGSVSTLTIQRTQQEDSAVYLCASSLDRGNEQFFGPGTRLTVL.

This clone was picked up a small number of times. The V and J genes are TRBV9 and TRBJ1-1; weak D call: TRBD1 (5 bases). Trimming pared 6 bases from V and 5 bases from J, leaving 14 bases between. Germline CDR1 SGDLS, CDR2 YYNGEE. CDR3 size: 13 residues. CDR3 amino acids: CASTGPLGTEAFF. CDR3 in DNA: TGTGCCAGCACAGGGCCCCTAGGGACTGAAGCTTTCTTT.